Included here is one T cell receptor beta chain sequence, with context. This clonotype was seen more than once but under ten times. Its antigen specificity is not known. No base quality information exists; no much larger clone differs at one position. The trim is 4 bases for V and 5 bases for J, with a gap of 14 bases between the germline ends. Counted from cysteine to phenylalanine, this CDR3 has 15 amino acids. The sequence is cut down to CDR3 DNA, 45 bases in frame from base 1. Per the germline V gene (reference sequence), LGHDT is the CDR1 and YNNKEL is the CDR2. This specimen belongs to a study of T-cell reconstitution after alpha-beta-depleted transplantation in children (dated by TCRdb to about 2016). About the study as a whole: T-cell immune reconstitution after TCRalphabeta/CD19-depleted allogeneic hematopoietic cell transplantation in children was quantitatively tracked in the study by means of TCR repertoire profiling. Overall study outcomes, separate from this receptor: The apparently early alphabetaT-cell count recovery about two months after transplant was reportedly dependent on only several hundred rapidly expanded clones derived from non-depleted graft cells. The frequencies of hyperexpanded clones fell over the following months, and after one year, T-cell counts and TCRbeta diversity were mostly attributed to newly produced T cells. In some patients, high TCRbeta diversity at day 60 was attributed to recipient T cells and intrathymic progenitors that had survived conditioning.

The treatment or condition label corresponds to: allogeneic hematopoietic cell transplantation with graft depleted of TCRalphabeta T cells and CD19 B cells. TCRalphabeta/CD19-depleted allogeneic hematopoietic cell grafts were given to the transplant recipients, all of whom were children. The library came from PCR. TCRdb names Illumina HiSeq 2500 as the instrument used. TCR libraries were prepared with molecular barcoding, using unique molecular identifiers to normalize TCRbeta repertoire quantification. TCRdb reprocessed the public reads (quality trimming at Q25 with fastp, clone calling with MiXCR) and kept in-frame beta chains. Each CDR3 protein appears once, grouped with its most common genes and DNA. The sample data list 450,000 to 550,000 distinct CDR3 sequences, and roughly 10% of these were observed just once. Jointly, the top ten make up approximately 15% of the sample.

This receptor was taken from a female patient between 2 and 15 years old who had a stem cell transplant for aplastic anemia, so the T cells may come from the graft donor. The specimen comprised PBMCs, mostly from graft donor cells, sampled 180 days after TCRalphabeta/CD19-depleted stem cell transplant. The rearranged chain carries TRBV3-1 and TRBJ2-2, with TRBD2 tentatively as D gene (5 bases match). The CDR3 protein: CASSPTAGPTGELFF. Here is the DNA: TGTGCCAGCAGCCCGACGGCGGGCCCTACCGGGGAGCTGTTTTTT.